The entry below describes one T cell receptor (beta chain). The target antigen is unknown. The data were obtained in a study of T cell responses to AZD1222 COVID-19 vaccine. Looked up from germline, CDR1 is SQVTM and CDR2 is ANQGSEA. The CDR3 loop spans 13 amino acids. V shed 4 bases and J shed 4 bases, with 13 bases lying between them. General observations from the study: The sample set comprised mostly white British donors with more females, and clonal diversity was possibly underestimated.

The protocol was immunoSEQ multiplex PCR, while the TCRdb copy is restricted to in-frame clones and leaves out a portion. This repertoire shows 90,000 to 110,000 clones, roughly 80% found once; its top ten account for 5%. The gene calls are TRBV29-1 and TRBJ1-1; a possible D gene is TRBD1 (5 bases). This clonotype was obtained from an adult in good health. Sequences were derived from peripheral blood, sampled on day 0 of AZD1222 vaccination. The CDR3 nucleotides read TGCAGCGTTGGGTATCGGGGGGTCACTGAAGCTTTCTTT. Amino acids: CSVGYRGVTEAFF.